This T cell receptor beta chain was sequenced in a study of CD8+ T cells in alopecia areata. Study-wide context: Tofacitinib was taken orally by treated patients, and the dose was 5 to 10 mg twice daily. General study points: Higher clonality was seen in lesional scalp than in normal scalp, especially in alopecia totalis/universalis.

Trimming pared 8 bases from V and 5 bases from J, leaving 15 bases between. The CDR3 is 14 amino acids. Germline V gene data show CDR1 as SEHNR and CDR2 as FQNEAQ (reference sequence). Sequencing relied on a cDNA template that was reverse transcribed from extracted RNA. The repertoire was sequenced with immunoSEQ multiplex PCR; TCRdb's copy has only in-frame clones and lacks some. The sample carries about 190,000 clones, 50% to 60% recorded once. The sample holds a few counts of this clone. The antigen is not known. Researchers gathered lesional scalp punch biopsies and peripheral blood from patients with alopecia areata.

This receptor was identified in a human donor with alopecia areata. The source was CD4+ T cells sorted from blood, collected at week 0. This rearrangement joins TRBV7-9 to TRBJ2-2; no clear D. The DNA for the CDR3 is TGTGCCAGCCTCTACGAGGAACGTACCGGGGAGCTGTTTTTT. This gives the protein CASLYEERTGELFF.